These 18 T cell receptor beta chains came from one sample sequenced in a study of blood T cell repertoires in COVID-19. Libraries were prepared by immunoSEQ multiplex PCR; TCRdb keeps only in-frame clonotypes and omits some of them. The table lists 120,000 to 150,000 clones, 75% to 85% of them singletons. Sample: peripheral blood. The receptors were gathered from a man in his 60s with active or convalescent COVID-19.

The V gene is TRBV24-1, the J gene TRBJ2-5, with 8 bases fitting TRBD1. V lost 0 bases to trimming and J lost 0 bases; unmatched junction nucleotides: 5. This CDR3 is built from 17 residues. CDR1 and CDR2 from the germline V gene are KGHDR and SFDVKD. The CDR3 bases are TGTGCCACCAGTGATTTGGATCTGGACAGGGACCAAGAGACCCAGTACTTC. It encodes CATSDLDLDRDQETQYF.

This clone has only a few counts. The chain combines TRBV2 with TRBJ1-2; TRBD1 matches 11 bases. This CDR3 spans 13 amino acids. Unmatched junction bases numbered 6, after V lost 7 bases and J lost 8 bases. CDR1 SNHLY and CDR2 FYNNEI come from the germline V gene. CDR3: CASTGTGGGGYTF. The CDR3 coding sequence is TGTGCCAGCACTGGGACAGGGGGTGGAGGCTACACCTTC.

This clone was recorded only once. The V and J genes are TRBV7-2 and TRBJ2-2; TRBD2 matches 10 bases. Per the germline V gene, CDR1 is SGHTA and CDR2 is FQGNSA. The CDR3 totals 15 residues. The ends lost 3 bases at V and 6 bases at J; junction bases unmatched: 4. The DNA for the CDR3 is TGTGCCAGCAGCTTTTCTAGCGGGAGCCCCGGGGAGCTGTTTTTT. Translated: CASSFSSGSPGELFF.

V and J are TRBV19 and TRBJ1-5, with 10 bases aligning to TRBD1. V lost 4 bases and J lost 4; bases outside the gene matches: 10. Germline CDR1 reads LNHDA; CDR2 reads SQIVND (reference sequence). CDR3 length equals 17 residues. CDR3 bases: TGTGCCAGTAGTACGGACAGGGGGAGGTTTGCAAATCAGCCCCAGCATTTT. Its protein product is CASSTDRGRFANQPQHF.

This chain uses TRBV24-1 with TRBJ2-2; TRBD1 matches 8 bases. This CDR3 is 18 amino acids long. The ends lost 3 bases at V and 7 bases at J; junction bases unmatched: 15. Per germline, CDR1 KGHDR and CDR2 SFDVKD. The DNA of the CDR3 is TGTGCCACCAGTGATGGCCCGGACAGGGCGTTGTCAGACGGGGAGCTGTTTTTT. Its protein product is CATSDGPDRALSDGELFF.

The V and J genes are TRBV18 and TRBJ2-7, with D tentatively TRBD1 (5 bases). Trimming took 6 bases from V and 3 from J, leaving 18 bases between them. The CDR3 extends over 15 amino acids. The V gene's germline CDR1 is KGHSH and CDR2 LQKENI. CDR3 sequence (DNA): TGTGCCAGCTCCCGTTCCATTCAGGGCGGCTACGAGCAGTACTTC. This codes for CASSRSIQGGYEQYF.

The rearrangement joins TRBV6-6 to TRBJ2-1, with D possibly TRBD2 on 6 matching bases. The germline gives CDR1 MNHNY, CDR2 SVGAGI (reference sequence). This CDR3 spans 13 amino acids. DNA of the CDR3: TGTGCTGCCCGGGAGAGCTCCTACAATGAGCAGTTCTTC. It codes for CAARESSYNEQFF.

The V call is TRBV7-9, the J call TRBJ2-7; 8 bases match TRBD1. Germline lookup yields CDR1 SEHNR and CDR2 FQNEAQ (reference sequence). CDR3 size: 14 residues. Trimming at V came to 3 bases and at J to 5 bases, leaving 6 bases not matched to a gene. The CDR3: CASSFVDRANEQYF. The CDR3 DNA reads TGTGCCAGCAGCTTTGTGGACAGGGCAAACGAGCAGTACTTC.

DNA for the CDR3: TGTGCCAGCAGCTTGGGGCTAGGAATTTCGGATGAGCAGTTCTTC. It translates to CASSLGLGISDEQFF. V gene TRBV5-4 combines with J gene TRBJ2-1; D is uncertain. The CDR3 is 15 residues long. CDR1 and CDR2 (germline): SGHNT, YYREEE (reference sequence). Trimming took 0 bases from V and 8 from J, leaving 15 bases between them.

The chain couples TRBV3-1 (or the pseudogene TRBV3-2) to TRBJ2-2, with D unresolved. CDR3 length: 17 residues. Germline assignment: CDR1 LGHDT and CDR2 YNNKEL (reference sequence). Trimming cost V 4 bases and J 3 bases, with 18 bases left between them. The CDR3 DNA reads as TGTGCCAGCAGCCGCACCCCCCTCGGTCGATACACCGGGGAGCTGTTTTTT. It encodes CASSRTPLGRYTGELFF.

This clone turned up a few times. The chain couples TRBV19 to TRBJ2-1; tentatively, D is TRBD1 (6 bases). Germline V CDR1 and CDR2: LNHDA, SQIVND (reference sequence). Trimming took off 5 bases at V and 6 bases at J, with 20 bases between the two ends. This CDR3 has 16 residues. CDR3: CASSPRDILGGNEQFF. The CDR3 DNA reads as TGTGCCAGTAGTCCCCGGGACATTTTAGGTGGCAATGAGCAGTTCTTC.

The J gene is TRBJ2-5, the V gene TRBV5-6, with D possibly TRBD1 on 5 matching bases. V lost 4 bases to trimming and J lost 5 bases, with 15 bases between them. The CDR3 spans 14 residues. Germline loops: CDR1 SGHDT, CDR2 YYEEEE. The CDR3 sequence is CASSRRQGVETQYF. As DNA, the CDR3 is TGTGCCAGCAGCCGTCGACAAGGGGTTGAGACCCAGTACTTC.

The J gene is TRBJ2-7, the V gene TRBV6-5; TRBD1 aligns across 7 bases. With 6 bases clipped from V and 13 bases from J, the junction kept 15 bases outside the gene matches. This CDR3 has 13 residues. CDR1 is MNHEY, CDR2 SVGAGI, per germline. DNA of the CDR3: TGTGCCAGCAGGGACATCGACAGGGCCTCTGGTTACTTC. Translating gives CASRDIDRASGYF.

V gene TRBV30 combines with J gene TRBJ2-5, with D possibly being TRBD1 (5 bases). Trimming took 3 bases from V and 4 from J, leaving 12 bases between them. In germline, CDR1 is GTSNPN, CDR2 SVGIG (reference sequence). The CDR3 is 13 amino acids. The CDR3 nucleotides are TGTGCCTGGAGCCGTGTCAGGGTAGAGACCCAGTACTTC. As protein: CAWSRVRVETQYF.

CDR3 nucleotide sequence: TGTGCCAGCAGCCCGGGACTAGCGGGAGCTTTATGGGAGCAGTTCTTC. Translation: CASSPGLAGALWEQFF. This chain links TRBV3-1 (or the pseudogene TRBV3-2) with TRBJ2-1; 14 nucleotides line up with TRBD2. This CDR3 contains 16 residues. Germline CDR1 reads LGHDT; CDR2 reads YNNKEL (reference sequence). The ends lost 4 bases at V and 10 bases at J; junction bases unmatched: 9.

The chain joins TRBV29-1 to TRBJ2-7; 7 bases align to TRBD2. The CDR3 has 12 residues. J lost 3 bases, V lost 3 bases, and 2 bases had no gene match. Germline V CDR1 and CDR2: SQVTM, ANQGSEA. CDR3 region: CSVEGGGYEQYF. CDR3 in DNA: TGCAGCGTTGAGGGCGGGGGCTACGAGCAGTACTTC.

The CDR3 region has the DNA TGTGCCAGCAGCCCGGGCCTGGGGGGTGAAAAACTGTTTTTT. Translated, it gives CASSPGLGGEKLFF. This rearrangement joins TRBV9 to TRBJ1-4; a weak D match, TRBD1 (5 bases). Germline V gene sequence: CDR1 SGDLS, CDR2 YYNGEE. This CDR3 is 14 amino acids long. Trimming removed 4 bases from V and 7 bases from J, with 14 bases in between.

The chain is built from TRBV7-2 and TRBJ1-3, with TRBD1 matching over 8 bases. The CDR3 runs 16 residues. Looked up from germline, CDR1 is SGHTA and CDR2 is FQGNSA. V lost 1 base, J lost 4 bases, and 6 bases stayed unmatched. The CDR3 DNA follows: TGTGCCAGCAGCTTAGTAGCTCCAGGGGGCGGAAACACCATATATTTT. The encoded protein is CASSLVAPGGGNTIYF.